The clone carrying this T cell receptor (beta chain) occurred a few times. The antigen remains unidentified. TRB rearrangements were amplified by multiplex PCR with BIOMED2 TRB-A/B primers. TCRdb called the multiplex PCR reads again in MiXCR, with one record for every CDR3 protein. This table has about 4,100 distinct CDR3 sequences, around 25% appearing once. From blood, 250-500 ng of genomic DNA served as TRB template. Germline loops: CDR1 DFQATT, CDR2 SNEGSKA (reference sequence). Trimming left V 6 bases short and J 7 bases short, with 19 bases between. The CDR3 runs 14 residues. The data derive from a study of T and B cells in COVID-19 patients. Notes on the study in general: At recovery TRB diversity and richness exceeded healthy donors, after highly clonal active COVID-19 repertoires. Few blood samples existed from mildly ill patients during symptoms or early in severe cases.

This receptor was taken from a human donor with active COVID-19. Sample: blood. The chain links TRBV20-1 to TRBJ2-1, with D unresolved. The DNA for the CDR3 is TGCAGTGCCCTCCTTGGCGCGACTGTAAATGAGCAGTTCTTC. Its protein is CSALLGATVNEQFF.